One sample yielded the 27 T cell receptor beta chains listed below, sequenced in a study of T cells in localized non-small cell lung cancer. Here immunoSEQ multiplex PCR was the method, and the copy in TCRdb shows in-frame clones only, minus some. The sample records about 34,000 clones, about 90% being singletons. Material: peripheral blood, obtained before any cancer treatment. The receptor source for this set is a woman aged 35 to 70 with stage I lung adenocarcinoma.

This clone was counted a single time. The chain uses TRBV6-1 and TRBJ1-5; 11 bases align to TRBD1. Germline V gives CDR1 MNHNS, CDR2 SASEGT. The CDR3 has 15 amino acids. V was pared by 5 bases and J by 7 bases, with 7 bases of the junction left unmatched. CDR3 sequence: CASSTRTGGGQPQHF. CDR3 DNA sequence: TGTGCCAGCAGTACCCGGACAGGGGGCGGGCAGCCCCAGCATTTT.

This clone occurred a few times. This chain connects TRBV29-1 to TRBJ1-2; 9 positions match TRBD1. CDR3 length equals 14 residues. Germline lookup yields CDR1 SQVTM and CDR2 ANQGSEA. Trimming removed 6 bases from V and 7 bases from J; junction bases left unmatched: 12. CDR3 sequence (DNA): TGCAGCGTGCCCACCGGGGACAGGGCGCGTGGCTACACCTTC. Protein product: CSVPTGDRARGYTF.

This sequence joins TRBV5-4 and TRBJ2-2; 11 bases align to TRBD2. Germline V gives CDR1 SGHNT, CDR2 YYREEE (reference sequence). The V and J ends lost 4 bases and 4 bases, in that order; junction bases with no gene match: 6. The CDR3 contains 16 residues. The DNA of the CDR3 is TGTGCCAGCAGCACGGGACTAGCGGCGAGCACCGGGGAGCTGTTTTTT. Translated, it gives CASSTGLAASTGELFF.

Concerning this clone: Mismatch with germline at one junction end may stem from a read error. This chain uses TRBV9 with TRBJ1-2; possibly TRBD1 for D (5 bases). Per germline, CDR1 SGDLS and CDR2 YYNGEE. The CDR3 loop spans 17 amino acids. CDR3 region: CVSSVATTYGQGYGYTF. CDR3 nucleotides: TGTGTCAGCAGCGTAGCTACTACGTACGGGCAGGGCTATGGCTACACCTTC.

The chain employs TRBV4-1 and TRBJ1-2, with 7 bases that match TRBD1. The germline CDR1 and CDR2 sequences are MGHRA and YSYEKL. This CDR3 contains 15 residues. Trimming cost V 1 base and J 2 bases; bases outside gene matches: 4. The CDR3 region has the DNA TGCGCCAGCAGCCAAGGTCAGGGGGTAAACTATGGCTACACCTTC. This gives the protein CASSQGQGVNYGYTF.

The chain combines TRBV11-3 with TRBJ1-5; no firm D call. CDR1 is SGHNT, CDR2 YENEEA, per germline. The CDR3 is 13 amino acids. V lost 0 bases, J lost 7 bases, and 7 bases lay in between. CDR3 amino acids: CASSLDPGQPQHF. The DNA for the CDR3 is TGTGCCAGCAGCTTAGATCCGGGACAGCCCCAGCATTTT.

The chain has TRBV6-1 and TRBJ2-3; D might be TRBD2 (5 bases). This CDR3 has 12 residues. The germline CDR1 and CDR2 sequences are MNHNS and SASEGT. V dropped 7 bases and J dropped 4 bases, with 9 bases sitting between them. The CDR3 DNA is TGTGCCAGCACAGGACTGTCAGATACGCAGTATTTT. Translated: CASTGLSDTQYF.

To note about this clone: The germline gene is not matched at one end of the junction; a read error may be the cause. J is TRBJ2-6 and V is TRBV4-3; 7 nucleotides match TRBD1. The CDR3 has 17 residues. Germline V gene data show CDR1 as LGHNA and CDR2 as YSLEER. The CDR3 region has the DNA TGCGCCAGCAGCCAAGAAAGCAGGGGGTCTGGGTCCAACGTCCTGACTTTC. Its protein product is CASSQESRGSGSNVLTF.

V usage is TRBV4-3 and J usage is TRBJ1-2, with D uncertain. Germline values: CDR1 LGHNA, CDR2 YSLEER. Trimming left V 0 bases short and J 8 bases short, with 13 bases between. CDR3 size: 14 residues. The CDR3 spells CASSQDNVVGGYTF. The CDR3 DNA sequence: TGCGCCAGCAGCCAAGATAATGTTGTAGGAGGCTACACCTTC.

This chain links TRBV5-4 with TRBJ2-4, with 8 bases matching TRBD1. CDR1 is SGHNT, CDR2 YYREEE, per germline (reference sequence). This CDR3 contains 15 residues. The trim removed 4 bases at V and 8 bases at J, leaving 11 bases unmatched. The CDR3 nucleotides read TGTGCCAGCAGCAACCAGGGGGCTTCAGGGGACATTCAGTACTTC. It codes for CASSNQGASGDIQYF.

V is TRBV7-3 and J is TRBJ2-3; D possibly corresponds to TRBD2 (6 bases). CDR3 length equals 11 residues. Germline CDR1 is SGHTA and CDR2 is FQGTGA. The germline V and J ends were trimmed by 5 bases and 6 bases, with 6 bases remaining between them. CDR3 protein: CASSRGDTQYF. The DNA for the CDR3 is TGTGCCAGCAGCCGGGGGGATACGCAGTATTTT.

The V gene is TRBV6-5, the J gene TRBJ2-5; D is possibly TRBD1 (6 bases). The CDR3 loop spans 14 amino acids. The germline V gene encodes CDR1 MNHEY and CDR2 SVGAGI. Trimming cost V 5 bases and J 4 bases, with 14 bases left between them. The CDR3 region is CASSQNGTPETQYF. The CDR3 bases are TGTGCCAGCAGTCAAAACGGGACACCAGAGACCCAGTACTTC.

The rearrangement joins TRBV7-2 to TRBJ2-1, with D unresolved. Trimming shortened V by 5 bases and J by 4 bases, and 12 bases separated the two germline ends. The CDR3 has 14 amino acids. Germline V CDR1 and CDR2: SGHTA, FQGNSA. The CDR3 is CASSTSSGYNEQFF. The CDR3 DNA sequence: TGTGCCAGCAGCACAAGCTCGGGTTACAATGAGCAGTTCTTC. Complete variable domain (other parts from reference TRBV7-2 and TRBJ2-1): GAGVSQSPSNKVTEKGKDVELRCDPISGHTALYWYRQSLGQGLEFLIYFQGNSAPDKSGLPSDRFSAERTGGSVSTLTIQRTQQEDSAVYLCASSTSSGYNEQFFGPGTRLTVL.

This rearrangement joins TRBV5-4 to TRBJ2-3, with D possibly TRBD2 on 5 matching bases. V was cut by 1 base and J by 1 base, with 13 bases left in between. CDR1 is SGHNT and CDR2 is YYREEE in the germline V gene (reference sequence). This CDR3 has 16 residues. CDR3 sequence (DNA): TGTGCCAGCAGCTTGTGGCGGACTCGACGCACAGATACGCAGTATTTT. This translates into CASSLWRTRRTDTQYF. Supplemented by reference TRBV5-4 and TRBJ2-3, the full variable domain reads ETGVTQSPTHLIKTRGQQVTLRCSSQSGHNTVSWYQQALGQGPQFIFQYYREEENGRGNFPPRFSGLQFPNYSSELNVNALELDDSALYLCASSLWRTRRTDTQYFGPGTRLTVL.

CDR3 DNA: TGTGCCAGCAGCTTGACGGGGCCAGGGAACACTGAAGCTTTCTTT. This gives the protein CASSLTGPGNTEAFF. V is TRBV7-2 and J is TRBJ1-1; possibly TRBD1 for D (5 bases). Germline CDR1 SGHTA, CDR2 FQGNSA. Trimming left V 3 bases short and J 1 base short, with 12 bases between. This CDR3 is 15 amino acids long.

The genes are TRBV5-1 and TRBJ2-2; unclear D gene. The CDR3 totals 10 residues. From germline, CDR1 is SGHRS and CDR2 YFSETQ. V was pared by 3 bases and J by 6 bases, with 0 bases between. CDR3 protein: CASSSGELFF. CDR3 DNA: TGCGCCAGCAGCTCCGGGGAGCTGTTTTTT.

The genes are TRBV7-9 and TRBJ1-2; 9 bases align to TRBD1. The CDR3 runs to 14 residues. Germline assignment: CDR1 SEHNR and CDR2 FQNEAQ (reference sequence). The trim removed 4 bases at V and 2 bases at J, leaving 2 bases unmatched. The CDR3 spells CASSSTGGNYGYTF. CDR3 coding DNA: TGTGCCAGCAGCTCGACAGGGGGGAACTATGGCTACACCTTC.

This clone was observed a single time. The CDR3 DNA is TGTGCCAGCAGTTTGGATGGGGGGAACCAAGAGACCCAGTACTTC. It codes for CASSLDGGNQETQYF. The rearrangement links TRBV27 to TRBJ2-5, with D perhaps TRBD2 (6 bases). The CDR3 has 15 residues. Trimming stripped 3 bases from V and 0 bases from J, with 11 bases between. Germline V gene data show CDR1 as MNHEY and CDR2 as SMNVEV (reference sequence).

V gene TRBV7-9 combines with J gene TRBJ2-5; D is unresolved. V gave up 1 base and J gave up 6 bases, with 6 bases separating them. From germline, CDR1 is SEHNR and CDR2 FQNEAQ (reference sequence). The CDR3 length is 12 residues. CDR3 nucleotides: TGTGCCAGCAGCTTAGGTTGGCAGACCCAGTACTTC. Amino acid sequence: CASSLGWQTQYF.

The chain couples TRBV4-3 to TRBJ1-1; possible D gene TRBD1, 5 bases. Germline loops: CDR1 LGHNA, CDR2 YSLEER. V lost 4 bases, J lost 7 bases, and 16 bases lay in between. The CDR3 totals 14 residues. CDR3 protein: CASSPGTDLFEAFF. The CDR3 nucleotides read TGCGCCAGCAGCCCCGGGACTGACCTTTTTGAAGCTTTCTTT.

The CDR3 loop reads CASSRDRGAGNTIYF. DNA of the CDR3: TGTGCCAGCAGCCGGGACAGGGGCGCTGGAAACACCATATATTTT. The chain employs TRBV2 and TRBJ1-3; 10 positions agree with TRBD1. CDR3 length equals 15 residues. V dropped 6 bases and J dropped 2; count of bases not matched to a gene: 4. Germline CDR1 is SNHLY and CDR2 is FYNNEI.

This clone was seen once. The chain uses TRBV7-8 and TRBJ2-7, with 11 bases that match TRBD2. In germline, CDR1 is SGHVS, CDR2 FQNEAQ. The CDR3 has 17 amino acids. V trimming: 5 bases; J trimming: 2 bases; junction bases outside the gene matches: 11. This chain's CDR3 is CASSQPASGGPPYEQYF. The CDR3 DNA is TGTGCCAGCAGCCAGCCGGCTAGCGGGGGGCCACCCTACGAGCAGTACTTC.

This chain connects TRBV7-3 to TRBJ2-2; no clear D. Germline V gene lookup returns CDR1 SGHTA and CDR2 FQGTGA. The CDR3 length is 13 residues. V was pared by 5 bases and J by 6 bases, with 10 bases between. The CDR3 loop reads CASSPRVAGELFF. The CDR3 DNA reads TGTGCCAGCAGCCCTCGTGTGGCCGGGGAGCTGTTTTTT.

V and J are TRBV7-7 and TRBJ1-1; a possible D gene is TRBD1 (6 bases). CDR3 length: 17 residues. Deletions cut 7 bases from V and 0 bases from J, with 21 bases between. Germline values: CDR1 SSHAT, CDR2 FNYEAQ (reference sequence). CDR3 sequence reads: CASNNFGGRGVNTEAFF. The CDR3 DNA reads as TGTGCCAGCAACAACTTTGGGGGGCGGGGAGTGAACACTGAAGCTTTCTTT.

The chain has TRBV12-5 and TRBJ2-3; D uncertain. Trimming took 7 bases from V and 3 from J, leaving 5 bases between them. The CDR3 covers 11 residues. In germline, CDR1 is LGHNT, CDR2 FRNRAP. In nucleotides, the CDR3 is TGTGCTAGTGTTGGGACAGATACGCAGTATTTT. This codes for CASVGTDTQYF.

The CDR3 loop is CASSPNNYGYTF. CDR3 bases: TGTGCCAGCAGCCCCAACAACTATGGCTACACCTTC. The chain links TRBV7-3 to TRBJ1-2; the D is unclear. Trimming pared 5 bases from V and 2 bases from J, leaving 6 bases between. The CDR3 is made up of 12 amino acids. Germline V gene sequence: CDR1 SGHTA, CDR2 FQGTGA.

This clone appeared once. The rearrangement links TRBV7-8 to TRBJ2-7, with TRBD1 matching 7 bases. This CDR3 contains 14 residues. V lost 3 bases and J lost 3; bases outside the gene matches: 5. Germline V gene data show CDR1 as SGHVS and CDR2 as FQNEAQ. The chain's CDR3 is CASSLTGSLYEQYF. The CDR3 DNA follows: TGTGCCAGCAGCTTGACAGGGTCACTCTACGAGCAGTACTTC.